Listed below are T cell receptor beta chains from one sample, sequenced in a study of regulatory T cells in long-lasting Graves disease. TCRdb fed the multiplex PCR reads into MiXCR, producing one record per CDR3 protein. The sample lists almost 450,000 distinct CDR3 sequences; roughly 15% were seen once. This same sample was also taken into another study, of T cells in Graves' hyperthyroidism and ophthalmopathy.

This specimen consisted of peripheral blood mononuclear cells (PBMCs), obtained at new diagnosis, from a patient treated with antithyroid drugs. These receptors all come from a woman in her 30s with Graves disease. Each CDR3 is given with its conserved first and last residue. The D gene is left open where the match is weak. Some rows mark clone size as missing; the rest say once, few, many or name a class of expanded clone.

clone_size	j_call	d_call	v_call	cdr3_nt	cdr3_aa
.	TRBJ1-5	.	TRBV27	TGTGCCAGCGGGTCCGGGAGACCCAATCAGCCCCAGCATTTT	CASGSGRPNQPQHF
few	TRBJ2-3	.	TRBV7-3	TGTGCCAGCAGCTTCGGGGACACAGATACGCAGTATTTT	CASSFGDTDTQYF
few	TRBJ2-2	.	TRBV3-1	TGTGCCAGCAGCCGTCGTAGGGGGATGAACACCGGGGAGCTGTTTTTT	CASSRRRGMNTGELFF
few	TRBJ1-3	.	TRBV3-1	TGTGCCAGCAGCCACAACCAGGACTCTGGAAACACCATATATTTT	CASSHNQDSGNTIYF
many	TRBJ2-1	.	TRBV27	TGTGCCAGCAGTTTAGGTAGGGTAAACTACAATGAGCAGTTCTTC	CASSLGRVNYNEQFF
few	TRBJ2-5	TRBD2	TRBV5-4	TGTGCCAGCAGCCCACAGCGGGGCGGAGGGGAGACCCAGTACTTC	CASSPQRGGGETQYF
.	TRBJ2-5	.	TRBV7-9	TGTGCCAGCAGTCCCGGACGCATACAAGAGACCCAGTACTTC	CASSPGRIQETQYF
many	TRBJ2-1	.	TRBV27	TGTGCCAGCAGTTTTCAGAGGGGGAATGAGCAGTTCTTC	CASSFQRGNEQFF
few	TRBJ2-2	.	TRBV4-1	TGCGCCAGCAGCCATCGCTCAGGGGTGGAGCTGTTTTTT	CASSHRSGVELFF
.	TRBJ2-1	TRBD1	TRBV28	TGTGCCAGCAGTATACCCCTCCGGGGACAGGTAAACAATGAGCAGTTCTTC	CASSIPLRGQVNNEQFF
many	TRBJ2-3	.	TRBV2	TGTGCCAGCAGTGGACCGACTAGAGACGATACGCAGTATTTT	CASSGPTRDDTQYF
many	TRBJ2-1	TRBD1	TRBV28	TGTGCCAGCAGTGGGCCGGGACAGGGAAAGAACAATGAGCAGTTCTTC	CASSGPGQGKNNEQFF
many	TRBJ1-1	.	TRBV7-9	TGTGCCAGCAGCTTTGACCCGGAGAACACTGAAGCTTTCTTT	CASSFDPENTEAFF
many	TRBJ1-2	TRBD1	TRBV18	TGTGCCAGCTCACCGCCCGGGACAGGGGTCGGCTACACCTTC	CASSPPGTGVGYTF
few	TRBJ2-7	.	TRBV6-2/TRBV6-3	TGTGCCAGCAGACGTAAGGAGGAAAGCTCCTACGAGCAGTACTTC	CASRRKEESSYEQYF
many	TRBJ1-5	.	TRBV28	TGTGCCAGCAGTTTTAGGGTCAATCAGCCCCAGCATTTT	CASSFRVNQPQHF
.	TRBJ2-7	TRBD1	TRBV7-2	TGTGCCAGCAGCTCCGGGACAGGGGGCAACGAGCAGTACTTC	CASSSGTGGNEQYF
few	TRBJ2-3	TRBD1	TRBV9	TGTGCCAGCAGCCCCGACAGGGGGCTTGGTACGCAGTATTTT	CASSPDRGLGTQYF
few	TRBJ2-1	TRBD2	TRBV4-3	TGCGCCAGCAGCAGGACTAGCGGGGGGGGGCCCGACAATGAGCAGTTCTTC	CASSRTSGGGPDNEQFF
many	TRBJ2-5	TRBD2	TRBV12-3/TRBV12-4	TGTGCCAGCAGTTGGGGCGGGAGAGGGGTCCAAGAGACCCAGTACTTC	CASSWGGRGVQETQYF
.	TRBJ2-1	.	TRBV15	TGTGCCACCAGCAGAGATCGCAACAGTCCGTTCTTC	CATSRDRNSPFF
few	TRBJ2-2	TRBD1	TRBV9	TGTGCCAGCAGCGTAGTGGCCAGGGGGCCTCGGGCCGGGGAGTTGTTTTTT	CASSVVARGPRAGELFF
.	TRBJ2-1	.	TRBV29-1	TGCAGCGTGCCACGAGGCGGGGATCGGAATGAGCAGTTCTTC	CSVPRGGDRNEQFF
many	TRBJ2-4	.	TRBV27	TGTGCCAGCAGTTTATGGACACCTGGGTACGGTGAAAACATTCAGTACTTC	CASSLWTPGYGENIQYF
.	TRBJ1-2	.	TRBV10-3	TGTGCCTCGACTGTAGACTTGATCGATGGCTACACCTTC	CASTVDLIDGYTF
many	TRBJ1-1	.	TRBV2	TGTGCCAGCAGTAGGGGTGTCAGCACTGAAGCTTTCTTT	CASSRGVSTEAFF
many	TRBJ2-6	.	TRBV4-1	TGCGCCAGCAGCCAAGTGGGGGGTGGGGCCAACGTCCTGACTTTC	CASSQVGGGANVLTF
.	TRBJ2-2	.	TRBV6-1	TGTGCCAGCCGACGGGGAGGAGGGACCGGGGGGCTGTTTTTT	CASRRGGGTGGLFF
.	TRBJ1-5	.	TRBV24-1	TGTGCCACCAGTGATACAGGTGGCCAGCCCCAGCATTTT	CATSDTGGQPQHF
many	TRBJ2-2	.	TRBV18	TGTGCCAGCTCACCACGTGAGGCAGGGGCCGGGGAGCTGTTTTTT	CASSPREAGAGELFF
few	TRBJ2-1	TRBD2	TRBV5-4	TGTGCCAGCAGCTTCCCCGGGGGACTAGCCTACAATGAGCAGTTCTTC	CASSFPGGLAYNEQFF